These 2 T cell receptor beta chains came from one sample sequenced in a study of T cell responses to AZD1222 COVID-19 vaccine. Using immunoSEQ multiplex PCR, the repertoire was profiled, and TCRdb retains in-frame clones only, with some absent. Found here are tens of thousands of clones, 65% to 85% of them singletons; the top ten hold less than 25%. This specimen consisted of peripheral blood, obtained on day 0 of AZD1222 vaccination. These receptor sequences come from an adult in good health.

The chain is built from TRBV4-1 and TRBJ1-2, with D perhaps TRBD1 (6 bases). The length of the CDR3 is 15 residues. Germline V gene lookup returns CDR1 MGHRA and CDR2 YSYEKL. Trimming shortened V by 1 base and J by 8 bases, and 17 bases separated the two germline ends. This CDR3 reads CASSQGRRTASGYTF. In DNA, the CDR3 is TGCGCCAGCAGCCAAGGTCGCAGGACAGCGAGCGGCTACACCTTC.

The V call is TRBV7-8, the J call TRBJ1-5, with D unclear. This CDR3 spans 15 amino acids. CDR1 and CDR2 (germline): SGHVS, FQNEAQ. Between the trimmed V and J ends, which lost 0 bases and 1 base, there was a span of 7 bases. The CDR3 DNA reads as TGTGCCAGCAGCTTAGCTTGGCAGAGCAATCAGCCCCAGCATTTT. Encoded protein: CASSLAWQSNQPQHF.